This T cell receptor (beta chain) emerged from a study of shared clonotypes between healthy human individuals. The assay was immunoSEQ multiplex PCR, and TCRdb's table has in-frame clones only and misses some. The sample includes roughly 2.2 million clones, 93% of them seen just once. The CDR3 has 13 amino acids. V lost 0 bases to trimming and J lost 4 bases, with 7 bases between them. Germline loops: CDR1 MNHEY, CDR2 SVGAGI. The receptor's source is a young man in good health. Some clones in this sample may be carry-over from other donors' samples. Source material: naive CD4+ T cells from PBMCs. The subset was: CD45RA+ positively selected. The chain recombines TRBV6-5 with TRBJ2-7; D not certain. CDR3 residues: CASSYSGPYEQYF. CDR3 bases: TGTGCCAGCAGTTACTCTGGGCCTTACGAGCAGTACTTC.